This TCR beta chain comes out of a study of CD4 T cells in relation to SARS-CoV-2 and coronaviruses. As for the study in general: PBMCs were cultured with antigen for over 8 days before TCR beta sequencing. Of the patients, about 8 were male, a few female, two Hispanic.

This clone was observed once. Its antigen remains unidentified. CEF-cultured naive and memory CD4+ T cell DNA got survey-level sequencing. Clones were sequenced by immunoSEQ multiplex PCR, and TCRdb holds only the in-frame ones, with some missing. The sample holds about 43,000 clones; over 75% are singletons and the top ten take over 1.1%. Broader study findings: Compared with monoreactive clones, crossreactive clones showed significantly weaker SARS-CoV-2 expansion.

The CDR3 spans 15 residues. The germline V gene has CDR1 KGHDR and CDR2 SFDVKD. The V and J ends lost 8 bases and 6 bases respectively, with 19 bases between them. What was sequenced was naive CD4+ T cells from PBMCs, cultured in vitro. Subset of the sample: naive CD4+ T cells isolated by negative enrichment. This receptor was identified in an adult with COVID-19. The chain is built from TRBV24-1 and TRBJ2-1; a possible D gene is TRBD2 (5 bases). For the CDR3, the DNA is TGTGCCACCACATGTTGTCCAGAGACTATCAATGAGCAGTTCTTC. This translates into CATTCCPETINEQFF.